The sequence of this T cell receptor (beta chain) was determined in a study of T cells in Graves' hyperthyroidism and ophthalmopathy. As for the study in general: Peripheral blood was obtained at initial diagnosis, preceding any treatment.

As regards this clonotype: As yet, its antigen is unknown.

Study-level points and caveats: Progression to ophthalmopathy was predicted a median of about six months early.

TCR beta CDR3 region amplification was performed from RNA transcripts. The TCR CDR3 first-round RT-PCR relied on the HTBI primer set. TCRdb analysed the multiplex PCR reads with MiXCR anew, one entry per CDR3 protein. The table records fewer than 600,000 distinct CDR3 sequences, less than 15% of them present only once. The CDR3 has 12 amino acids. Germline V gene data show CDR1 as DFQATT and CDR2 as SNEGSKA (reference sequence). The germline V and J ends were trimmed by 2 bases and 5 bases, with 7 bases remaining between them. It was considered stable Graves' hyperthyroidism when ophthalmopathy did not progress within 18 months. PBMCs stemmed from more than 7.5 ml fresh peripheral blood.

Sequenced input: blood. V usage is TRBV20-1 and J usage is TRBJ2-1; no clear D. This sequence was found in a woman aged 40 to 50 with Graves' hyperthyroidism. This chain's CDR3 is CSARTAHNEQFF. CDR3 nucleotide sequence: TGCAGTGCTAGAACTGCGCACAATGAGCAGTTCTTC.